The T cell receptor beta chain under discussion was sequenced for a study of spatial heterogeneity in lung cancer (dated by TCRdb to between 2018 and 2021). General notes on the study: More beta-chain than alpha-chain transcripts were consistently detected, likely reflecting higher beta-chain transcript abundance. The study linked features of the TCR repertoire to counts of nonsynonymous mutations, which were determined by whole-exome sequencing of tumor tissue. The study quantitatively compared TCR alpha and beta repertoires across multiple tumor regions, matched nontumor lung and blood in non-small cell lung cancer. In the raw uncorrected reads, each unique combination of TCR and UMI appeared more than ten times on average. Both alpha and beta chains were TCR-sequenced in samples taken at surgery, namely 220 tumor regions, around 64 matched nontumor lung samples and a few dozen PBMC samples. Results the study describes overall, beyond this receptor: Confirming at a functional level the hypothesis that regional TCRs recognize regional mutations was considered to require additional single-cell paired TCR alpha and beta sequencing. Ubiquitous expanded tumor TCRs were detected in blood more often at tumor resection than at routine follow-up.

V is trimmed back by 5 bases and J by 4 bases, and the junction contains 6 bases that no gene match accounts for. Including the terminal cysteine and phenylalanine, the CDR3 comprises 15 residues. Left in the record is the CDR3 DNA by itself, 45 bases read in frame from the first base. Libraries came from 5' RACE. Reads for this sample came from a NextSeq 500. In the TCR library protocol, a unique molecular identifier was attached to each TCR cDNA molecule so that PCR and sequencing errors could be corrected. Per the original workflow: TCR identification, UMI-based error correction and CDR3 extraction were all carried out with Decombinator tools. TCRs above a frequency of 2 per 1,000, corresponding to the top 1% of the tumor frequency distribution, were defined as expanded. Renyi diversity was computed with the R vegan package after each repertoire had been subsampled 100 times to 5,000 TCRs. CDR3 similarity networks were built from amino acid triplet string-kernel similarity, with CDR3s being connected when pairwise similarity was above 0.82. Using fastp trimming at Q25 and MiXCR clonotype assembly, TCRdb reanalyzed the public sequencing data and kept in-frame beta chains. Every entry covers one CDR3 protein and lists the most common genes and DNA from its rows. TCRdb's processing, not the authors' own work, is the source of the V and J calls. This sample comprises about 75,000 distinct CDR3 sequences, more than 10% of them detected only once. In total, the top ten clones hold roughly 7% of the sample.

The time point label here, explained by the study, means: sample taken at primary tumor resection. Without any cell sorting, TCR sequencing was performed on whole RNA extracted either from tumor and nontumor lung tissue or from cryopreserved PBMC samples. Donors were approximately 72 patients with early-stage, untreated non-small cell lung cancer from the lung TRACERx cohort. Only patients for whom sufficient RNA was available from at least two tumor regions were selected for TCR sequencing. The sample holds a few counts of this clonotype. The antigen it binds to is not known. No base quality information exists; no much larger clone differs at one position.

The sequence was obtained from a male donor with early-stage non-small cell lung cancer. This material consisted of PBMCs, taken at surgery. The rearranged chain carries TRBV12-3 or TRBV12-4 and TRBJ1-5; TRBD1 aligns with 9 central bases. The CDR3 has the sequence CASSPGQGGNQPQHF. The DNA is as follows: TGTGCCAGCAGTCCGGGACAGGGAGGGAATCAGCCCCAGCATTTT.